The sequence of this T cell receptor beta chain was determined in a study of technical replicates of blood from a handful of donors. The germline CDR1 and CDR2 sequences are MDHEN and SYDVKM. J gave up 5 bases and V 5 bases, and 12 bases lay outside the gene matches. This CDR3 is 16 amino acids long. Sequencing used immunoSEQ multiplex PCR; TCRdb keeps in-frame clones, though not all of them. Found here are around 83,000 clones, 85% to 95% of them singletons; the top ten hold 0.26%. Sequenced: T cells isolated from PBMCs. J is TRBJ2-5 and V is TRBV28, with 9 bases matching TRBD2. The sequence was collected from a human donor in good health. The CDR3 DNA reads TGTGCCAGCAGTCCGCAAGCGGGAGGCGACACGGAGACCCAGTACTTC. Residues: CASSPQAGGDTETQYF.